These 21 T cell receptor beta chains share one sample of origin, sequenced in a study of shared clonotypes between healthy human individuals. This table comes from immunoSEQ multiplex PCR, and its TCRdb copy is limited to in-frame clones, with some not included. The sample consists of 550,000 to 850,000 clones, approximately 72% of them appearing once. What was sequenced was memory CD4+ T cells sorted from blood. Indicated subset: CD45RA-negative fraction. The receptors come from a woman younger than 45 in good health.

As DNA, the CDR3 is TGCGCCAGCAGCTTGCGCAGGGACGAGCAGTACTTC. Its protein is CASSLRRDEQYF. The chain couples TRBV5-1 to TRBJ2-7; maybe TRBD1 (5 bases). Germline V lookup: CDR1 SGHRS, CDR2 YFSETQ. The length of the CDR3 is 12 residues. Trimming left V 1 base short and J 5 bases short, with 7 bases between.

This chain joins TRBV5-4 and TRBJ2-1, with 9 bases aligning to TRBD2. Germline CDR1 SGHNT, CDR2 YYREEE (reference sequence). V lost 1 base to trimming and J lost 5 bases; unmatched junction nucleotides: 4. This CDR3 has 15 residues. The CDR3 nucleotides are TGTGCCAGCAGCTTGAGGCGGGAGGGCCACAATGAGCAGTTCTTC. Its protein product is CASSLRREGHNEQFF.

The chain links TRBV27 to TRBJ2-2, with TRBD1 matching 7 bases. V lost 6 bases and J lost 4; bases outside the gene matches: 8. Per the germline V gene, CDR1 is MNHEY and CDR2 is SMNVEV (reference sequence). This CDR3 contains 15 residues. CDR3 nucleotides: TGTGCCAGCAGGCCGACAGGGCTGGGCACCGGGGAGCTGTTTTTT. Residues: CASRPTGLGTGELFF.

This chain uses TRBV7-2 with TRBJ2-1; TRBD2 matches at 10 bases. The CDR3 is 17 amino acids. CDR1 SGHTA and CDR2 FQGNSA come from the germline V gene. Unmatched junction bases numbered 7, after V lost 5 bases and J lost 0 bases. The CDR3 loop reads CASSRTSGGSSYNEQFF. The CDR3 region has the DNA TGTGCCAGCAGCCGGACTAGCGGAGGGAGCTCCTACAATGAGCAGTTCTTC.

In its sample, this clone was seen many times. V usage is TRBV7-2 and J usage is TRBJ2-1; no clear D gene. The CDR3 spans 13 residues. Germline V lookup: CDR1 SGHTA, CDR2 FQGNSA. Between the trimmed V and J ends, which lost 5 bases and 8 bases, there was a span of 13 bases. Here the CDR3 reads CASSGRRRDEQFF. The CDR3, as DNA: TGTGCCAGCAGCGGTAGGCGGCGAGATGAGCAGTTCTTC.

The chain uses TRBV7-6 and TRBJ1-2; 7 positions match TRBD1. The CDR3 is made up of 13 amino acids. V gave up 4 bases and J gave up 4 bases; unmatched junction bases: 3. In germline, CDR1 is SGHVS, CDR2 FNYEAQ. The CDR3 DNA is TGTGCCAGCAGCTCCGGGACAGCCTATGGCTACACCTTC. It is translated as CASSSGTAYGYTF. Complete variable domain (other parts from reference TRBV7-6 and TRBJ1-2): GAGVSQSPRYKVTKRGQDVALRCDPISGHVSLYWYRQALGQGPEFLTYFNYEAQQDKSGLPNDRFSAERPEGSISTLTIQRTEQRDSAMYRCASSSGTAYGYTFGSGTRLTVV.

V is TRBV2 and J is TRBJ1-4; perhaps TRBD1 as D (6 bases). There are 14 residues in the CDR3. CDR1 SNHLY and CDR2 FYNNEI come from the germline V gene. The germline V and J ends were trimmed by 7 bases and 2 bases, with 11 bases remaining between them. The CDR3 here is CASIGGYTNEKLFF. The CDR3 coding sequence is TGTGCCAGCATAGGGGGTTACACTAATGAAAAACTGTTTTTT.

The chain joins TRBV7-9 to TRBJ1-2, with no clear D. The V end lost 1 base, the J end lost 4 bases, and 7 bases lay between the germline ends. There are 13 residues in the CDR3. Per the germline V gene, CDR1 is SEHNR and CDR2 is FQNEAQ (reference sequence). The CDR3 nucleotides read TGTGCCAGCAGCTTAGATTTCGGCTATGGCTACACCTTC. Encoded protein: CASSLDFGYGYTF.

This clone was seen at least ten times. The chain couples TRBV2 to TRBJ1-6, with TRBD1 identical over 8 bases. In germline, CDR1 is SNHLY, CDR2 FYNNEI. The CDR3 is 13 amino acids. Trimming cost V 6 bases and J 10 bases; bases outside gene matches: 5. In DNA form, the CDR3 reads TGTGCCAGCAGCGCGGACAGGGAATCACCCCTCCACTTT. This sequence encodes CASSADRESPLHF.

The CDR3 bases are TGTGCCAGCAGCCAAGACAGGGGGACAAACATTCAGTACTTC. Translation gives CASSQDRGTNIQYF. This chain uses TRBV4-2 with TRBJ2-4; TRBD1 aligns across 7 bases. Germline CDR1 and CDR2: LGHNA and YNFKEQ. The CDR3 has 14 amino acids. J lost 6 bases, V lost 0 bases, and 2 bases had no gene match.

J is TRBJ2-7 and V is TRBV7-7; 9 nucleotides line up with TRBD1. V was clipped by 5 bases and J by 5 bases; unmatched bases: 7. The CDR3 extends over 14 amino acids. The germline V gene has CDR1 SSHAT and CDR2 FNYEAQ (reference sequence). The CDR3 DNA follows: TGTGCCAGCAGCCCGGGACAGGGCAATAACGAGCAGTACTTC. It is translated as CASSPGQGNNEQYF.

The chain couples TRBV28 to TRBJ1-3, with a possible D match to TRBD1 (6 bases). Germline V gene lookup returns CDR1 MDHEN and CDR2 SYDVKM. The CDR3 has 14 residues. The ends were cut back, 8 bases at V and 1 base at J, with 12 bases in the middle. The CDR3 sequence is CASQDSQSGNTIYF. The CDR3 region has the DNA TGTGCCAGCCAGGACAGCCAATCTGGAAACACCATATATTTT.

The rearrangement joins TRBV5-1 to TRBJ2-2; 9 nucleotides align to TRBD2. Germline CDR1 and CDR2: SGHRS and YFSETQ. The CDR3 runs 17 residues. The trim removed 3 bases at V and 4 bases at J, leaving 10 bases unmatched. DNA for the CDR3: TGCGCCAGCAGCTATATTAGCGGGAGCGTCGGCACCGGGGAGCTGTTTTTT. It specifies CASSYISGSVGTGELFF.

V and J are TRBV6-6 and TRBJ1-2; 8 nucleotides agree with TRBD1. CDR3 length: 14 residues. V dropped 6 bases and J dropped 7; count of bases not matched to a gene: 10. Germline CDR1 is MNHNY and CDR2 is SVGAGI (reference sequence). CDR3 residues: CASSQDRAAGGYTF. CDR3 nucleotides: TGTGCCAGCAGCCAGGACAGGGCGGCGGGTGGCTACACCTTC.

The V gene is TRBV5-1, the J gene TRBJ2-3, with D uncertain. CDR1 is SGHRS and CDR2 is YFSETQ in the germline V gene. V was pared by 5 bases and J by 0 bases, with 13 bases between. This CDR3 spans 15 amino acids. The CDR3 here is CASSLTALSTDTQYF. CDR3 sequence (DNA): TGCGCCAGCAGTTTGACCGCCCTTAGCACAGATACGCAGTATTTT.

V gene TRBV19 combines with J gene TRBJ1-1; D remains unclear. The CDR3 runs 12 residues. V lost 3 bases, J lost 8 bases, and 10 bases lay in between. Germline loops: CDR1 LNHDA, CDR2 SQIVND (reference sequence). The CDR3 nucleotides are TGTGCCAGTAGTATCCTGGCGGACGAAGCTTTCTTT. Translating gives CASSILADEAFF.

This chain connects TRBV11-2 to TRBJ1-4; D is unclear. From germline, CDR1 is SGHAT and CDR2 FQNNGV. CDR3 size: 12 residues. V was pared by 0 bases and J by 8 bases, with 4 bases between. CDR3 sequence: CASSLEEEKLFF. CDR3 in DNA: TGTGCCAGCAGCTTAGAGGAGGAAAAACTGTTTTTT.

The chain links TRBV6-6 to TRBJ1-2; the match to TRBD1 covers 7 bases. V shed 2 bases, J shed 4 bases, and the junction held 4 bases outside the gene matches. CDR3 length: 14 amino acids. From germline, CDR1 is MNHNY and CDR2 SVGAGI (reference sequence). The CDR3 sequence is CASSYQRDSYGYTF. CDR3 nucleotides: TGTGCCAGCAGTTACCAACGGGACAGCTATGGCTACACCTTC.

In its sample, this clone was seen many times. Other DNA sequences in this sample translate to the same CDR3. The gene calls are TRBV5-1 and TRBJ2-1; the D gene is possibly TRBD2 (6 bases). V lost 0 bases and J 8 bases, leaving 15 bases between the germline ends. From germline, CDR1 is SGHRS and CDR2 YFSETQ. The CDR3 is made up of 15 amino acids. CDR3 in DNA: TGCGCCAGCAGCTTGGGGCGCGGGCGGGGCGATGAGCAGTTCTTC. Its translation is CASSLGRGRGDEQFF.

This clone was observed a handful of times. The chain uses TRBV7-2 and TRBJ1-2; no firm D call. Trimming cost V 5 bases and J 7 bases, with 20 bases left between them. This CDR3 comprises 15 residues. Looked up from germline, CDR1 is SGHTA and CDR2 is FQGNSA. The CDR3 sequence: CASSPPTLRRRGYTF. Here the CDR3 DNA reads TGTGCCAGCAGCCCCCCGACTTTACGTCGGCGTGGCTACACCTTC.

The rearrangement joins TRBV7-2 to TRBJ2-1; D gene unclear. CDR3 size: 13 residues. V was shortened by 5 bases and J by 7 bases, with 12 bases between the two germline ends. CDR1 is SGHTA, CDR2 FQGNSA, per germline. The DNA of the CDR3 is TGTGCCAGCAGCCGTGGGCTCGGGAATGAGCAGTTCTTC. Translation: CASSRGLGNEQFF.